This TCR beta chain came from a study of shared clonotypes between healthy human individuals. Findings and caveats of the study: It was anticipated that sequencing depth would influence how many clonotypes donors shared.

TCRdb keeps only in-frame clones here, not all; method: immunoSEQ multiplex PCR. Among about 1.1 million clones listed, about 84% were seen once. This clone was detected once. Its target is not known. Per germline, CDR1 SGHRS and CDR2 YFSETQ. The V gene end was trimmed by 0 bases and the J gene end by 4 bases; junction bases not matched to a gene: 4. This CDR3 is built from 15 residues. The receptor comes from a young man in good health. Some clones in this sample may be carry-over from other donors' samples. The chain joins TRBV5-1 to TRBJ2-1; 7 nucleotides line up with TRBD2. Sequencing was performed on memory CD4+ T cells from PBMCs. Sample subset: CD45RA-negative fraction. The CDR3 bases are TGCGCCAGCAGCTTGGAGCGAGCGGGATACAATGAGCAGTTCTTC. As protein: CASSLERAGYNEQFF.